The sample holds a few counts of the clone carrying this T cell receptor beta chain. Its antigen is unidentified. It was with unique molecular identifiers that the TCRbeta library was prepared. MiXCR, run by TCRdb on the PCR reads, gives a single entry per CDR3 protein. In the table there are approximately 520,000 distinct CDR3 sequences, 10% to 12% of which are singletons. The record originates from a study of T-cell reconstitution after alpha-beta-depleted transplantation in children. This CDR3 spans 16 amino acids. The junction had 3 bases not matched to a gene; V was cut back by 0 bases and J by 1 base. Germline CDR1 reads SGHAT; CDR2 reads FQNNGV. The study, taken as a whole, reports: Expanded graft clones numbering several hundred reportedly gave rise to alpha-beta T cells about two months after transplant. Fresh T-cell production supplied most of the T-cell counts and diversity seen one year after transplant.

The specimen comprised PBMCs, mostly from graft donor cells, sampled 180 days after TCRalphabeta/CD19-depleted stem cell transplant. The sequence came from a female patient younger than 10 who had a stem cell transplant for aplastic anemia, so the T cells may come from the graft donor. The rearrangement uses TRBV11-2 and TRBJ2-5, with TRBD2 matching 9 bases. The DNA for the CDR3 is TGTGCCAGCAGCTTAGATCTAGCGGGGTCCCAAGAGACCCAGTACTTC. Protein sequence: CASSLDLAGSQETQYF.